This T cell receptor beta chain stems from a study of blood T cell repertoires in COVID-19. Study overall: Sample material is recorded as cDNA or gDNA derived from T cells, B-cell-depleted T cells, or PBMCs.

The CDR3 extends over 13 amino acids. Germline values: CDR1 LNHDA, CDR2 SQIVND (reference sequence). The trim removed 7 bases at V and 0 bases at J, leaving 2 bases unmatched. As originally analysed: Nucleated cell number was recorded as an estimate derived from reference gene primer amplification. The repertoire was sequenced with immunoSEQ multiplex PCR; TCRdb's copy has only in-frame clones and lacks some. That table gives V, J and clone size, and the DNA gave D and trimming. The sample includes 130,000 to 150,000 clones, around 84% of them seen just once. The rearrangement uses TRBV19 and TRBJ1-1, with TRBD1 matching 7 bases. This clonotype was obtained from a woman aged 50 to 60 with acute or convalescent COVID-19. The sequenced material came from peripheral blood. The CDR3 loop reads CASKDRMNTEAFF. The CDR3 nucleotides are TGTGCCAGTAAGGACAGGATGAACACTGAAGCTTTCTTT.